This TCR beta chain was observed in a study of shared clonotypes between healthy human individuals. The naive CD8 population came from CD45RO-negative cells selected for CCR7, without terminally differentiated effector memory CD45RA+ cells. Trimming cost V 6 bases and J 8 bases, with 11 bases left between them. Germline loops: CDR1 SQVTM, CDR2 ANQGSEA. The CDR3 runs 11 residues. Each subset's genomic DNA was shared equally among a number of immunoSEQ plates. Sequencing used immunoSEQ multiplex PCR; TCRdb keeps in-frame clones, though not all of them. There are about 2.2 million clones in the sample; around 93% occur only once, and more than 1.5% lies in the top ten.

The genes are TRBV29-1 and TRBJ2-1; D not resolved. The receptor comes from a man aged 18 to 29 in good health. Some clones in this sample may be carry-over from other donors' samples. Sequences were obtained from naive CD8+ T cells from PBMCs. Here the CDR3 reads CSVRLNDEQFF. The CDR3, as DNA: TGCAGCGTCCGATTAAATGATGAGCAGTTCTTC.